Listed below are T cell receptor beta chains from one sample, sequenced in a study of T cell repertoires in cytomegalovirus infection. TCRdb reprocessed the reads with MiXCR, giving one entry per CDR3 protein. The data contain about 330,000 distinct CDR3 sequences, roughly 9.5% of them singletons. The specimen sequenced was PBMCs. These TCRs come from a human donor in good health (CMV status not recorded). Some clones in this sample may be carry-over from other donors' samples. Both conserved end residues are part of each CDR3. D genes are given only for firm matches. Clone size appears in some rows only: once, few, many, or a class for an expanded clone.

TRBD2	TRBV18	.	TRBJ2-3	TGTGCCAGCTCACCCGGACTAGCGGGGGGGCCAGATACGCAGTATTTT	CASSPGLAGGPDTQYF
.	TRBV7-2	many	TRBJ2-1	TGTGCCAGCAGCCCCACCACAGTCGGCGAGCAGTTCTTC	CASSPTTVGEQFF
TRBD2	TRBV7-8	many	TRBJ2-1	TGTGCCAGCAGCTTAACTCAGCGGGGTCTCTACAATGAGCAGTTCTTC	CASSLTQRGLYNEQFF
.	TRBV7-4	once	TRBJ1-3	TGTGCCAGCAGCCCCGGGTCATTCAGCTCTGGAAACACCATATATTTT	CASSPGSFSSGNTIYF
TRBD2	TRBV11-2	few	TRBJ2-7	TGTGCCAGCAGGTCGACTAGCGGGAGCTCCTACGAGCAGTACTTC	CASRSTSGSSYEQYF
TRBD1	TRBV6-1	many	TRBJ2-1	TGTGCCAGCAAGACCGGGACAGGGGTCTACAATGAGCAGTTCTTC	CASKTGTGVYNEQFF
.	TRBV19	few	TRBJ2-2	TGTGCCAGTAGTATACAGGGGCAAGGGGTCGGGGAGCTGTTTTTT	CASSIQGQGVGELFF
.	TRBV7-6	many	TRBJ2-2	TGTGCCAGCAGCACCCAGTGGGTTAGCGCCGGGGAGCTGTTTTTT	CASSTQWVSAGELFF
TRBD2	TRBV12-5	few	TRBJ2-1	TGTGCTAGTGGTTTAGCGGGAGCGTCCTACAATGAGCAGTTCTTC	CASGLAGASYNEQFF
TRBD1	TRBV20-1	.	TRBJ1-5	TGCAGTGCTAGCGGGACAGGGGGCTATCAGCCCCAGCATTTT	CSASGTGGYQPQHF
TRBD1	TRBV6-5	.	TRBJ1-1	TGTGCCAGCAGAATACAGGGGTTCACTGAAGCTTTCTTT	CASRIQGFTEAFF
.	TRBV28	few	TRBJ1-4	TGTGCCAGCAGGGGGAGAGGACGGGGAAATGAAAAACTGTTTTTT	CASRGRGRGNEKLFF
TRBD2	TRBV27	few	TRBJ2-5	TGTGCCAGCAGTGTGGGGCAAGGCGGGGGGTACCAAGAGACCCAGTACTTC	CASSVGQGGGYQETQYF
TRBD2	TRBV6-2/TRBV6-3	few	TRBJ2-3	TGTGCCAGCAGAGCGAACTACGCGGGAGTCAATCAGGCAGATACGCAGTATTTT	CASRANYAGVNQADTQYF
.	TRBV27	many	TRBJ1-6	TGTGCCAGCAGTCCCCGTTGGTCCCTGAGCGCAATCCACTTT	CASSPRWSLSAIHF
TRBD2	TRBV28	many	TRBJ2-3	TGTGCCAGCAGTCGCGGGGGGCCCCACACAGATACGCAGTATTTT	CASSRGGPHTDTQYF
.	TRBV7-8	many	TRBJ1-2	TGTGCCAGCACCCCGGGGGGCACAGAGGGCTACACCTTC	CASTPGGTEGYTF
TRBD2	TRBV24-1	many	TRBJ2-2	TGTGCCACCAGTGATTTGGTCGGGACTAGCGGAACCGGGGAGCTGTTTTTT	CATSDLVGTSGTGELFF
.	TRBV7-2	.	TRBJ2-3	TGTGCCAGCAACTTAGGGGGGGGCCGGGATACGCAGTATTTT	CASNLGGGRDTQYF
.	TRBV7-9	few	TRBJ1-5	TGTGCCAGCAGCTTGGGAGAGAGGGGTCAGCCCCAGCATTTT	CASSLGERGQPQHF
.	TRBV12-3/TRBV12-4	.	TRBJ2-3	TGTGCCAGCAGAGGGGTCGAGGGGCTATCGATAGATACGCAGTATTTT	CASRGVEGLSIDTQYF
.	TRBV7-9	many	TRBJ2-5	TGTGCCAGCAGCTTAGGGACGGTGAAGCAAGAGACCCAGTACTTC	CASSLGTVKQETQYF
.	TRBV6-5	.	TRBJ2-1	TGTGCCAGCAGTTACTCGAGGGACCTAAATGAGCAGTTCTTC	CASSYSRDLNEQFF
TRBD1	TRBV6-5	.	TRBJ1-1	TGTGCCAGCAGTTATGGGACAGGGGGCTTTAGCACTGAAGCTTTCTTT	CASSYGTGGFSTEAFF
TRBD2	TRBV19	.	TRBJ2-7	TGTGCCAGTACCCCCGGGCCCGGGACTATCTACGAGCAGTACTTC	CASTPGPGTIYEQYF
.	TRBV11-2	many	TRBJ2-3	TGTGCCAGCAGCTTACAGGGGCGCGGGGACACAGATACGCAGTATTTT	CASSLQGRGDTDTQYF